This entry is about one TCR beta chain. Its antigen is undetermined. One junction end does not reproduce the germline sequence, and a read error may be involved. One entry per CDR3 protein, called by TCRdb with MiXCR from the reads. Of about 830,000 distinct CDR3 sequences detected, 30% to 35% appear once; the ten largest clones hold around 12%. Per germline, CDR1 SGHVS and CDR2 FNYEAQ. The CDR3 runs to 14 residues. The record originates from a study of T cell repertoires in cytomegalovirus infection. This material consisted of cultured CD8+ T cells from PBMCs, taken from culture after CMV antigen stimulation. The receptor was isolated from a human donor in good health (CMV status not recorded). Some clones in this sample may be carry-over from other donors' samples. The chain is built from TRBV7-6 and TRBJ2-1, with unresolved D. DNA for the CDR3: TGTGCCAGCAGCCAAGGCGACTCCAACAATGAGCAGTTCTTC. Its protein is CASSQGDSNNEQFF.